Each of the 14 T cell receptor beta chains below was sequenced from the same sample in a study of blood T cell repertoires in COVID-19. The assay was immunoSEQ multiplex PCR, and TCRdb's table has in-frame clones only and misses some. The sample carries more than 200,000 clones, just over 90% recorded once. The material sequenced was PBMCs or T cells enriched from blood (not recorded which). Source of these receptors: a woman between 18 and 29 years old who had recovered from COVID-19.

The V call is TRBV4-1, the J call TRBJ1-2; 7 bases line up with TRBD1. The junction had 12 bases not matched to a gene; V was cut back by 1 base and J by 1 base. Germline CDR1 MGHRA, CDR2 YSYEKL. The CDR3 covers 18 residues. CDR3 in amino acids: CASSQGGFSGQNNYGYTF. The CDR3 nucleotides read TGCGCCAGCAGCCAAGGTGGCTTTTCGGGACAGAATAACTATGGCTACACCTTC.

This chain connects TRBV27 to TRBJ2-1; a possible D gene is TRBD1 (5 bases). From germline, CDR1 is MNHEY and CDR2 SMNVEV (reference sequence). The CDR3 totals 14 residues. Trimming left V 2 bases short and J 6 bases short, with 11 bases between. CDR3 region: CASSLLQGGNEQFF. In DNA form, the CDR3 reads TGTGCCAGCAGTTTACTGCAGGGTGGCAATGAGCAGTTCTTC.

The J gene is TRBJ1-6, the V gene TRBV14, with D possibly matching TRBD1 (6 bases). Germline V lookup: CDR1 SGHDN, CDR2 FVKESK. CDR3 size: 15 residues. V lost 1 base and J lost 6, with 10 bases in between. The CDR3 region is CASSQGTVFNSPLHF. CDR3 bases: TGTGCCAGCAGCCAAGGGACAGTCTTTAATTCACCCCTCCACTTT.

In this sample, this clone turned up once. CDR3 sequence: CASSAGQRNEKLFF. CDR3 nucleotides: TGTGCCAGCAGCGCGGGACAGCGAAATGAAAAACTGTTTTTT. The rearrangement links TRBV5-4 to TRBJ1-4; 7 nucleotides agree with TRBD1. The junction had 5 bases not matched to a gene; V was cut back by 4 bases and J by 5 bases. The CDR3 sequence is 14 residues long. Germline V lookup: CDR1 SGHNT, CDR2 YYREEE (reference sequence).

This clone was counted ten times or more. CDR3 amino acids: CARSLGLNYEQYF. The CDR3 DNA follows: TGTGCCAGAAGCTTGGGACTAAACTACGAGCAGTACTTC. The chain is built from TRBV5-3 and TRBJ2-7; TRBD2 might be the D (5 bases). TRBV5-3 is flagged as an ORF with uncertain function. The V end lost 0 bases, the J end lost 3 bases, and 7 bases lay between the germline ends. The CDR3 runs to 13 residues.

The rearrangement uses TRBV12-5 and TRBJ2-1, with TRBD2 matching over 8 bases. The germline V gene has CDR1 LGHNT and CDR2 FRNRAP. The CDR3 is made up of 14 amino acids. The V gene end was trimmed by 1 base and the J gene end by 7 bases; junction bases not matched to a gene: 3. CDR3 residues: CASGLAGGPNEQFF. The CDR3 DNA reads TGTGCTAGTGGTTTGGCGGGAGGGCCTAATGAGCAGTTCTTC.

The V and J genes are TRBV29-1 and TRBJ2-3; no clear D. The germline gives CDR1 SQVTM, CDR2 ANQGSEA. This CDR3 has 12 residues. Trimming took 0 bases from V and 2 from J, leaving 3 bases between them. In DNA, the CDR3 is TGCAGCGTTGAAGATCTCACAGATACGCAGTATTTT. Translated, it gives CSVEDLTDTQYF.

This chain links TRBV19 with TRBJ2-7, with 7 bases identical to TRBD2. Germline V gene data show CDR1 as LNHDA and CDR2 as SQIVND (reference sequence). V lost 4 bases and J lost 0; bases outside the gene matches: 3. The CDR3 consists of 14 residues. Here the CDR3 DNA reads TGTGCCAGTAGTAGAGGACTAGGCTCCTACGAGCAGTACTTC. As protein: CASSRGLGSYEQYF. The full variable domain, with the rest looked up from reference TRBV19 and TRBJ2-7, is DGGITQSPKYLFRKEGQNVTLSCEQNLNHDAMYWYRQDPGQGLRLIYYSQIVNDFQKGDIAEGYSVSREKKESFPLTVTSAQKNPTAFYLCASSRGLGSYEQYFGPGTRLTVT.

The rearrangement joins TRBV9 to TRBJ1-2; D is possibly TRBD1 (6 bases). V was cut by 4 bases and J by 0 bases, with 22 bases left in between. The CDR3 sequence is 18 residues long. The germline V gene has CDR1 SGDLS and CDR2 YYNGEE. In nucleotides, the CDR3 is TGTGCCAGCAGCTTAGACGAATCCGGGACACCCCCTAACTATGGCTACACCTTC. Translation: CASSLDESGTPPNYGYTF.

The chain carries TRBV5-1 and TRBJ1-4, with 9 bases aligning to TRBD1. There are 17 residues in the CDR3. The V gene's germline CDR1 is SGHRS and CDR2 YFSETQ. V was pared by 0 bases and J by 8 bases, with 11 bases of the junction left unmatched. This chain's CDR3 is CASSLGQPGQGGEKLFF. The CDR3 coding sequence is TGCGCCAGCAGCTTGGGGCAACCGGGACAGGGTGGAGAAAAACTGTTTTTT.

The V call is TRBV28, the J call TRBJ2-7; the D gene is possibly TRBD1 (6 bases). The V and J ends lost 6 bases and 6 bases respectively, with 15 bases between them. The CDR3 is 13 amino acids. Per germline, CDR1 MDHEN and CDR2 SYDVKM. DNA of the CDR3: TGTGCCAGCAGCCCCCTAGACAGGCCCGAGCAGTACTTC. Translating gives CASSPLDRPEQYF.

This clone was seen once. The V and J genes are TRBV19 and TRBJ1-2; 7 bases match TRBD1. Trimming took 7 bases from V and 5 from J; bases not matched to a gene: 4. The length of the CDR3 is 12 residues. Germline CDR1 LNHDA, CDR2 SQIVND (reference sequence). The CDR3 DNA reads TGTGCCAGTAACGTCAGGGGGTATGGCTACACCTTC. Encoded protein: CASNVRGYGYTF.

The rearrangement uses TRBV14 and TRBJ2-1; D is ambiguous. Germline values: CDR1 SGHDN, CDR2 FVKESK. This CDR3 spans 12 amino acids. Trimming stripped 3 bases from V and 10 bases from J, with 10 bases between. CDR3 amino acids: CASSQNQWEQFF. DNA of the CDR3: TGTGCCAGCAGCCAGAACCAGTGGGAGCAGTTCTTC.

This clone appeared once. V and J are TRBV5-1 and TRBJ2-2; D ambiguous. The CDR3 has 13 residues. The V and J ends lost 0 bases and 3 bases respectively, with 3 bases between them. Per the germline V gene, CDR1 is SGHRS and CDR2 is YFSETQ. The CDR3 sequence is CASSLADTGELFF. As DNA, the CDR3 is TGCGCCAGCAGCTTGGCCGACACCGGGGAGCTGTTTTTT.